This TCR beta chain was sequenced for a study of regulatory T cells in long-lasting Graves disease. At least ten counts were recorded for this clonotype. Time point here: newly diagnosed GD, antithyroid drugs for less than 3 months. Following extraction of RNA from PBMCs, that RNA was used to make the TCR library. V gave up 7 bases and J gave up 5 bases, with 13 bases separating them. Germline CDR1 reads ENHRY; CDR2 reads SYGVKD. The CDR3 has 13 amino acids. Sequencing libraries for TCR beta were prepared with iRepertoire HTBI primers and Arm-PCR of CDR3 regions. TCRdb re-called the multiplex PCR reads through MiXCR, storing one row per CDR3 protein. In the table there are about 540,000 distinct CDR3 sequences, roughly 13% of which are singletons. The sample was also reused in another study, on T cells in Graves' hyperthyroidism and ophthalmopathy.

This sequence originates from a young man with Graves disease. J is TRBJ2-3 and V is TRBV10-3; no clear D gene. Source: peripheral blood mononuclear cells (PBMCs), taken at new diagnosis, from a patient treated with antithyroid drugs. For the CDR3, the DNA is TGTGCCATCAACAGAGCTGAGTTAGATACGCAGTATTTT. Its translation is CAINRAELDTQYF.